This entry is about one T cell receptor beta chain. Original data processing: Amplification of reference gene primers was used by the study to estimate nucleated cell counts. The table came from immunoSEQ multiplex PCR; TCRdb's copy has only in-frame clones and leaves some out. V and J calls and clone size follow that table, whereas D and trimming were derived from the DNA. The table shows a few hundred thousand clones, with roughly 89% occurring only once. The data originate from a study of blood T cell repertoires in COVID-19. The wider study: The samples span acute and convalescent COVID-19 from the United States, Italy and Spain. Nucleic acid was either cDNA or gDNA, and it came from T cells, B-cell-depleted T cells, or PBMCs.

V lost 4 bases and J 4 bases, leaving 14 bases between the germline ends. The CDR3 consists of 14 residues. Germline CDR1 and CDR2: GTSNPN and SVGIG (reference sequence). The sequence was collected from a woman in her 40s who had recovered from COVID-19. The source material was peripheral blood. The chain uses TRBV30 and TRBJ1-3; possible D gene TRBD1, 6 bases. CDR3 nucleotides: TGTGCCTGGACACAGGGAAGGTTCGGAAACACCATATATTTT. This sequence encodes CAWTQGRFGNTIYF.